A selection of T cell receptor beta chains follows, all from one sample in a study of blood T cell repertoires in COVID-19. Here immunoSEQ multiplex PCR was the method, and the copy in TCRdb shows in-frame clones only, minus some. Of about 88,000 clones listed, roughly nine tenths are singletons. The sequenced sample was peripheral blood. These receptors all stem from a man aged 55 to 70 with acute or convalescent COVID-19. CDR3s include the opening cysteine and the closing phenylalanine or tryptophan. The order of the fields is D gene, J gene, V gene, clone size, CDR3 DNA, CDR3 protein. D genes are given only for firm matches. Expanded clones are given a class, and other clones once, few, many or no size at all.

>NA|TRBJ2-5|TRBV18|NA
TGTGCCAGCTCACAAACGATCGCCAGTCCCGAGACCCAGTACTTC
CASSQTIASPETQYF
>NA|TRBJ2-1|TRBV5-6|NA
TGTGCCAGCAGCGAGGGAGCTTACAATGAGCAGTTCTTC
CASSEGAYNEQFF
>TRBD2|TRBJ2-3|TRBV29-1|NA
TGCAGCGTCAGTCGGACTAGCGGACGCACAGATACGCAGTATTTT
CSVSRTSGRTDTQYF
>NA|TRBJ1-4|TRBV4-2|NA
TGTGCCAGCAGCCAAGATCGACAGACTAATGAAAAACTGTTTTTT
CASSQDRQTNEKLFF
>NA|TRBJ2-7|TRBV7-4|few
TGTGCCAGCTCGTACGAGCAGTACTTC
CASSYEQYF
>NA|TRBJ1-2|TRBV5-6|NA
TGTGCCAGCAGCTCCCCCGAGGTAGCGGGCTATGGCTACACCTTC
CASSSPEVAGYGYTF
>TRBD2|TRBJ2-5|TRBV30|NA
TGTGCCTGGATGGGACTAGCGGGAGTAGGGGAGACCCAGTACTTC
CAWMGLAGVGETQYF
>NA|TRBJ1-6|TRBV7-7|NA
TGTGCTAGCAGCTGGGACAAGAATTCACCCCTCCACTTT
CASSWDKNSPLHF
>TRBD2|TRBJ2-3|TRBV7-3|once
TGTGCCAGCAGGGGGACTAGCGAGACAGATACGCAGTATTTT
CASRGTSETDTQYF
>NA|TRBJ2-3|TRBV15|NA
TGTGCCACCAAGTTGAGGCCTAATTCAGATACGCAGTATTTT
CATKLRPNSDTQYF
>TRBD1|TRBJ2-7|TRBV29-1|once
TGCAGCGTTGAGGGGTCGGGACAGGGGGGCGAGCAGTACTTC
CSVEGSGQGGEQYF
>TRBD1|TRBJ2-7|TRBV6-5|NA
TGTGCCAGCAGGCCGGGACAGAACTACGAGCAGTACTTC
CASRPGQNYEQYF
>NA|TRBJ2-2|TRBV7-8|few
TGTGCCAGCAGCTTATCTAGTATGGGCACCGGGGAGCTGTTTTTT
CASSLSSMGTGELFF
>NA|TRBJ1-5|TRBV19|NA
TGTGCCAGTACCCGGAGGGGTGGGGCGGATTTGCCTTATAGCAATCAGCCCCAGCATTTT
CASTRRGGADLPYSNQPQHF
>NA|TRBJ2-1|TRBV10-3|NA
TGTGCCATTGGACAGGGTAGACTAGCGGCAAATGGGGACAATGAGCAGTTCTTC
CAIGQGRLAANGDNEQFF
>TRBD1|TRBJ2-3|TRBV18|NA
TGTGCCAGCTCACCGGGACAGGGATCTGCGGATACGCAGTATTTT
CASSPGQGSADTQYF
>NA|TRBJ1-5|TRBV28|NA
TGTGCCAGCAGTAACTCCAGGGTCTCGAGCAATCAGCCCCAGCATTTT
CASSNSRVSSNQPQHF
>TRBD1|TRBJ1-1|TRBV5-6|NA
TGTGCCAGCAGCAAACAGGACAGGGAAGCTTTCTTT
CASSKQDREAFF
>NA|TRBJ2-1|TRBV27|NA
TGTGCCAGCAGTTCCCCCGGGACATCCTACAATGAGCAGTTCTTC
CASSSPGTSYNEQFF
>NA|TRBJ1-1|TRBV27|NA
TGTGCCAGCAGTTTAATGGGGGGATTGAACACTGAAGCTTTCTTT
CASSLMGGLNTEAFF
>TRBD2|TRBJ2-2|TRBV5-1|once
TGCGCCAGCAGCACCGGGGTAGCGGGAATAAACACCGGGGAGCTGTTTTTT
CASSTGVAGINTGELFF